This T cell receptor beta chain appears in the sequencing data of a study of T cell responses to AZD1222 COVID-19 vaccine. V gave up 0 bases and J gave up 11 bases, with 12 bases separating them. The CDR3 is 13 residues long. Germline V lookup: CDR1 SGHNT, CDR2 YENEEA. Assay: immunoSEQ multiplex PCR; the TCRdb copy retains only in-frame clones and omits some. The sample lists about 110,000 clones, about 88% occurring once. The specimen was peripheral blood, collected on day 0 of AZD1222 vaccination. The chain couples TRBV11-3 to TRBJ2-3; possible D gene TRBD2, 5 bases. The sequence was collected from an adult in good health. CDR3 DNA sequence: TGTGCCAGCAGCTTAGATGACGGAGGTGGGCAGTATTTT. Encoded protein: CASSLDDGGGQYF.